The 28 T cell receptor beta chains below were found in one sample sequenced in a study of CD8 T cells in ankylosing spondylitis. TCRdb itself ran the 5' RACE reads through MiXCR, one entry per CDR3 protein. The sample has 250,000 to 350,000 distinct CDR3 sequences; less than 25% are singletons. Sequencing was carried out using blood, either unsorted or a sorted T cell fraction (not recorded which). These TCRs come from a female donor with ankylosing spondylitis or in good health (not recorded which).

The gene calls are TRBV7-2 and TRBJ2-1, with D possibly matching TRBD2 (6 bases). CDR1 is SGHTA, CDR2 FQGNSA, per germline. Trimming stripped 8 bases from V and 2 bases from J, with 10 bases between. This CDR3 has 13 residues. The CDR3 sequence: CASRPGAYNEQFF. The CDR3 nucleotides read TGTGCCAGCCGCCCGGGGGCCTACAATGAGCAGTTCTTC.

A few counts support this clonotype. The rearrangement joins TRBV29-1 to TRBJ2-1, with 8 positions matching TRBD1. The CDR3 is 15 amino acids. Germline trimming cut 1 base from V and 3 bases from J; bases unmatched to any gene: 5. CDR1 is SQVTM and CDR2 is ANQGSEA in the germline V gene. CDR3 amino acids: CSVEGGQAFYNEQFF. In DNA form, the CDR3 reads TGCAGCGTTGAAGGGGGACAGGCCTTCTACAATGAGCAGTTCTTC.

Here the CDR3 DNA reads TGTGCCAGCAGCCCCCCGGACAGGCCAAACATTCAGTACTTC. Translated: CASSPPDRPNIQYF. The chain links TRBV11-3 to TRBJ2-4, with 7 bases aligning to TRBD1. Germline trimming cut 5 bases from V and 6 bases from J; bases unmatched to any gene: 7. In germline, CDR1 is SGHNT, CDR2 YENEEA. CDR3 length: 14 residues.

There are a few counts of this clonotype. V is TRBV12-3 or TRBV12-4 and J is TRBJ2-7; D may be TRBD1 or TRBD2 (5 bases each). V shed 7 bases and J shed 2 bases, with 15 bases lying between them. There are 14 residues in the CDR3. For the CDR3, the DNA is TGTGCCAGCACCCCGGGACCGCTTGCCTACGAGCAGTACTTC. Its protein is CASTPGPLAYEQYF.

This sequence joins TRBV20-1 and TRBJ2-5, with 9 positions matching TRBD2. CDR3 length: 15 residues. Unmatched junction bases numbered 10, after V lost 3 bases and J lost 5 bases. Germline assignment: CDR1 DFQATT and CDR2 SNEGSKA (reference sequence). The CDR3, as DNA: TGCAGTGCTAGGGGAGCGGGAGGCCGCCCGGAGACCCAGTACTTC. Protein product: CSARGAGGRPETQYF.

CDR3 sequence: CAISGQEVTEAFF. The CDR3 DNA reads as TGTGCCATCAGCGGACAGGAGGTAACTGAAGCTTTCTTT. The chain couples TRBV10-3 to TRBJ1-1, with TRBD1 matching over 7 bases. The CDR3 is 13 amino acids. The V and J ends lost 6 bases and 5 bases, in that order; junction bases with no gene match: 6. CDR1 is ENHRY, CDR2 SYGVKD, per germline.

This clonotype was observed a few times. The CDR3 reads CSARDWGDSPLHF. The CDR3 DNA sequence: TGCAGTGCTAGAGATTGGGGGGATTCACCCCTCCACTTT. The chain joins TRBV20-1 to TRBJ1-6, with a possible D match to TRBD1 (5 bases). The CDR3 sequence is 13 residues long. CDR1 is DFQATT and CDR2 is SNEGSKA in the germline V gene (reference sequence). The V gene lost 0 bases and the J gene lost 8 bases, with 8 bases spanning the gap.

Ten or more counts support this clonotype. The chain carries TRBV12-3 or TRBV12-4 and TRBJ1-1; 7 bases align to TRBD1. The V and J ends lost 3 bases and 11 bases, in that order; junction bases with no gene match: 9. The length of the CDR3 is 13 residues. The CDR3 DNA is TGTGCCAGCAGTTTGGAGACAGGGCCCACGGCTTTCTTT. Its protein product is CASSLETGPTAFF.

This clonotype was detected many times. The J gene is TRBJ1-1, the V gene TRBV20-1; the D is unclear. Germline V gene sequence: CDR1 DFQATT, CDR2 SNEGSKA (reference sequence). The CDR3 has 14 residues. The V gene lost 6 bases and the J gene lost 1 base, with 15 bases spanning the gap. The CDR3 loop reads CSALLGVTNTEAFF. DNA for the CDR3: TGCAGTGCACTTCTTGGGGTTACGAACACTGAAGCTTTCTTT.

This clonotype came up a few times. This chain uses TRBV25-1 with TRBJ2-4; 7 bases match TRBD1. V gave up 3 bases and J gave up 1 base; unmatched junction bases: 0. This CDR3 has 14 residues. Germline V gene lookup returns CDR1 MGHDK and CDR2 SYGVNS. CDR3 DNA: TGTGCCAGCAGTGAGACAGGGGCCAAAAACATTCAGTACTTC. Residues: CASSETGAKNIQYF.

This chain uses TRBV25-1 with TRBJ2-7; no firm D call. From germline, CDR1 is MGHDK and CDR2 SYGVNS. Trimming cost V 3 bases and J 3 bases, with 15 bases left between them. This CDR3 is built from 15 residues. The DNA of the CDR3 is TGTGCCAGCAGTGACGGCGTTGGGCTGTACTACGAGCAGTACTTC. It encodes CASSDGVGLYYEQYF.

This clonotype was counted a few times. This chain uses TRBV7-2 with TRBJ2-1; 9 bases map to TRBD2. With V trimmed by 6 bases and J by 4 bases, 7 bases remained unmatched. The CDR3 sequence is 15 residues long. CDR1 is SGHTA, CDR2 FQGNSA, per germline. Written as DNA, the CDR3 is TGTGCCAGCAGATCCGGGACTAGCAGTTACAATGAGCAGTTCTTC. This translates into CASRSGTSSYNEQFF. Together with reference TRBV7-2 and TRBJ2-1, the CDR3 gives the full variable domain: GAGVSQSPSNKVTEKGKDVELRCDPISGHTALYWYRQSLGQGLEFLIYFQGNSAPDKSGLPSDRFSAERTGGSVSTLTIQRTQQEDSAVYLCASRSGTSSYNEQFFGPGTRLTVL.

The chain combines TRBV5-6 with TRBJ2-7; possible D gene TRBD2, 5 bases. The CDR3 extends over 14 amino acids. Germline CDR1 reads SGHDT; CDR2 reads YYEEEE. Trimming pared 3 bases from V and 7 bases from J, leaving 17 bases between. The CDR3 nucleotides are TGTGCCAGCAGCTGGGAACGGGGTCTAGATGAGCAGTACTTC. It translates to CASSWERGLDEQYF.

This clonotype has ten or more counts. V usage is TRBV12-3 or TRBV12-4 and J usage is TRBJ1-6; tentatively, D is TRBD1 (5 bases). The CDR3 loop spans 15 amino acids. Trimming took off 8 bases at V and 6 bases at J, with 17 bases between the two ends. The CDR3 DNA sequence: TGTGCCAGCTCCTTGGCGGGGGTCTCTAATTCACCCCTCCACTTT. Encoded protein: CASSLAGVSNSPLHF.

J is TRBJ2-7 and V is TRBV27, with 7 nucleotides matching TRBD1. J lost 4 bases, V lost 2 bases, and 11 bases had no gene match. The CDR3 is made up of 16 amino acids. Looked up from germline, CDR1 is MNHEY and CDR2 is SMNVEV (reference sequence). The CDR3 coding sequence is TGTGCCAGCAGTTTACTGGCAGGGGGAAAACGATACGAGCAGTACTTC. Residues: CASSLLAGGKRYEQYF.

The chain recombines TRBV7-2 with TRBJ1-5, with D possibly matching TRBD1 (6 bases). The CDR3 is 16 residues long. Germline V CDR1 and CDR2: SGHTA, FQGNSA. V was clipped by 1 base and J by 9 bases, with 19 bases between them. Here the CDR3 reads CASSLEGGQGLWPQHF. Written as DNA, the CDR3 is TGTGCCAGCAGCTTAGAGGGGGGCCAGGGGCTTTGGCCCCAGCATTTT.

The rearrangement joins TRBV10-3 to TRBJ2-1; the D call may be TRBD1 or TRBD2 (5 bases each). Germline CDR1 ENHRY, CDR2 SYGVKD. The CDR3 length is 14 residues. V was cut by 4 bases and J by 3 bases, with 10 bases left in between. DNA for the CDR3: TGTGCCATCAGTGTGGGACCTTACTACAATGAGCAGTTCTTC. Protein: CAISVGPYYNEQFF.

This chain connects TRBV20-1 to TRBJ2-3, with 9 bases identical to TRBD1. There are 12 residues in the CDR3. The V gene end was trimmed by 0 bases and the J gene end by 10 bases; junction bases not matched to a gene: 2. CDR1 is DFQATT, CDR2 SNEGSKA, per germline (reference sequence). The CDR3 DNA reads TGCAGTGCTAGAGATGGACAGGGGCCGCAGTATTTT. This translates into CSARDGQGPQYF.

V and J are TRBV7-2 and TRBJ1-6; D uncertain. In germline, CDR1 is SGHTA, CDR2 FQGNSA. V lost 5 bases, J lost 10 bases, and 15 bases lay in between. This CDR3 is 14 amino acids long. The chain's CDR3 is CASSPAGRVSPLHF. For the CDR3, the DNA is TGTGCCAGCAGCCCCGCCGGTAGGGTCTCACCCCTCCACTTT.

At least ten counts were recorded for this clonotype. This chain joins TRBV29-1 and TRBJ2-1, with 11 bases identical to TRBD2. This CDR3 spans 17 amino acids. Germline CDR1 SQVTM, CDR2 ANQGSEA. Trimming removed 4 bases from V and 5 bases from J; junction bases left unmatched: 13. CDR3: CSVAGGTSGRVHNEQFF. CDR3 DNA sequence: TGCAGCGTTGCTGGAGGTACTAGCGGGAGAGTTCACAATGAGCAGTTCTTC.

This rearrangement joins TRBV18 to TRBJ1-3; D not certain. V shed 2 bases and J shed 0 bases, with 8 bases lying between them. Germline CDR1 reads KGHSH; CDR2 reads LQKENI. This CDR3 has 15 residues. The CDR3 is CASSPFAHSGNTIYF. The CDR3 DNA is TGTGCCAGCTCACCATTCGCCCACTCTGGAAACACCATATATTTT.

This clonotype was counted only a few times. The rearrangement joins TRBV6-2 or TRBV6-3 to TRBJ2-1; a possible D gene is TRBD1 (7 bases). Trimming pared 7 bases from V and 4 bases from J, leaving 17 bases between. Looked up from germline, CDR1 is MNHEY and CDR2 is SVGEGT. The CDR3 loop spans 15 amino acids. Here the CDR3 DNA reads TGTGCCAGCACGGGCAGGGGGGCGAGGTACAATGAGCAGTTCTTC. Encoded protein: CASTGRGARYNEQFF.

This clonotype was found a few times. The gene calls are TRBV3-1 and TRBJ2-2; TRBD1 might be the D (5 bases). Trimming shortened V by 4 bases and J by 0 bases, and 15 bases separated the two germline ends. Germline V gene data show CDR1 as LGHDT and CDR2 as YNNKEL (reference sequence). The CDR3 has 17 amino acids. CDR3 region: CASSLMGHRSNTGELFF. In DNA, the CDR3 is TGTGCCAGCAGCCTGATGGGTCACAGGTCGAACACCGGGGAGCTGTTTTTT.

This clonotype occurred a few times. The chain carries TRBV6-4 and TRBJ2-5; D possibly corresponds to TRBD2 (6 bases). V lost 7 bases and J 0 bases, leaving 15 bases between the germline ends. Germline CDR1 is MRHNA and CDR2 is SNTAGT. CDR3 length: 15 amino acids. DNA for the CDR3: TGTGCCAGCATCTCCCAGGGACTCCACCAAGAGACCCAGTACTTC. Protein sequence: CASISQGLHQETQYF.

This clonotype was counted many times. CDR3 loop: CASSLGGYNEQFF. CDR3 coding DNA: TGCGCCAGCAGCTTGGGCGGGTACAATGAGCAGTTCTTC. This sequence joins TRBV5-1 and TRBJ2-1; D may be TRBD2 (5 bases). V was clipped by 0 bases and J by 4 bases, with 5 bases between them. Germline assignment: CDR1 SGHRS and CDR2 YFSETQ. The CDR3 extends over 13 amino acids.

Only a few counts were recorded for this clonotype. The chain links TRBV4-2 to TRBJ1-3; unclear D gene. V lost 0 bases and J 2 bases, leaving 2 bases between the germline ends. Germline assignment: CDR1 LGHNA and CDR2 YNFKEQ. The CDR3 runs 13 residues. DNA for the CDR3: TGTGCCAGCAGCCAAGACCCTGGAAACACCATATATTTT. It specifies CASSQDPGNTIYF.

Remarks on this clonotype: One junction end disagrees with the germline gene, perhaps due to a read error. The chain links TRBV7-7 to TRBJ2-3; 10 bases map to TRBD1. CDR3 length: 14 amino acids. CDR1 and CDR2 (germline): SSHAT, FNYEAQ (reference sequence). Here the CDR3 DNA reads TGTGCTAGCAGCTTTGGGACAGGGGAAGATACGCAGTATTTT. Translated: CASSFGTGEDTQYF.

This clonotype was detected a few times. The genes are TRBV7-8 and TRBJ2-3; a weak D match, TRBD2 (5 bases). V was trimmed by 8 bases and J by 3 bases, leaving 9 bases between them. The germline gives CDR1 SGHVS, CDR2 FQNEAQ. The CDR3 loop spans 12 amino acids. CDR3 loop: CASEDLTDTQYF. As DNA, the CDR3 is TGTGCCAGCGAGGACTTAACAGATACGCAGTATTTT.